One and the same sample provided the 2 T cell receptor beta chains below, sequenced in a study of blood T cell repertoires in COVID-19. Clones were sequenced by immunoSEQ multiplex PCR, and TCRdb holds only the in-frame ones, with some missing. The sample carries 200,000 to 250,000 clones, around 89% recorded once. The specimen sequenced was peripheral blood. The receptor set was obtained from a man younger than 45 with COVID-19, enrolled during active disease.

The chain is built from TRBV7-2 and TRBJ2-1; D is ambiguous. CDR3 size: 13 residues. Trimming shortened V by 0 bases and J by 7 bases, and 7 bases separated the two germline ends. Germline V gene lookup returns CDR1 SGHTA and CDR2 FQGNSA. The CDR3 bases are TGTGCCAGCAGCTTAGCGCGAGAAAATGAGCAGTTCTTC. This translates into CASSLARENEQFF.

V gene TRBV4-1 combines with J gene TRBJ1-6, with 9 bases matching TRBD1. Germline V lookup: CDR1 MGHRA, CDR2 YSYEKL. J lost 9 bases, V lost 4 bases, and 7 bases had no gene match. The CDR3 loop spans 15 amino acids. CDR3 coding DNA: TGCGCCAGCAGCCCCCAAGACAGGGGGAGTTCACCCCTCCACTTT. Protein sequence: CASSPQDRGSSPLHF.